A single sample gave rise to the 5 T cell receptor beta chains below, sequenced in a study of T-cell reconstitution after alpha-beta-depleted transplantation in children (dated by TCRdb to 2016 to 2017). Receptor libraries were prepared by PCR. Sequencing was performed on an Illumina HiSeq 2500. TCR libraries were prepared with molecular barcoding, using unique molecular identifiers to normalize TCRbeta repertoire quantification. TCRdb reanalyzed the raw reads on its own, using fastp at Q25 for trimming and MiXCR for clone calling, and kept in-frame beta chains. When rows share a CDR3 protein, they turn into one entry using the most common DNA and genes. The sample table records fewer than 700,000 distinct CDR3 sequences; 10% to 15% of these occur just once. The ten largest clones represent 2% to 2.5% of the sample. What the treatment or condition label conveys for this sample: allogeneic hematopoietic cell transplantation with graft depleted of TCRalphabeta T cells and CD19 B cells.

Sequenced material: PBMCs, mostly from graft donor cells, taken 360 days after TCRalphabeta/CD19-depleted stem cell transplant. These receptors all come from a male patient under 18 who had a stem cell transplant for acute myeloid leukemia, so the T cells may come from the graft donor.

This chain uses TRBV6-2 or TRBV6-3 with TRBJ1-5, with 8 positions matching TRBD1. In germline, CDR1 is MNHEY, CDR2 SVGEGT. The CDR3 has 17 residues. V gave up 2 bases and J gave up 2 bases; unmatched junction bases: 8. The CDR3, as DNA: TGTGCCAGCAGTTACCTGACAGGGGTCAAACGCAATCAGCCCCAGCATTTT. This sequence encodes CASSYLTGVKRNQPQHF.

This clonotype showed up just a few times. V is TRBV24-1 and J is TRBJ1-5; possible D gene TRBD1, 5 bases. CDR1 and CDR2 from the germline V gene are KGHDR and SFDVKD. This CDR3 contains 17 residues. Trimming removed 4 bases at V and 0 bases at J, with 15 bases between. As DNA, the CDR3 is TGTGCCACCAGTGAGAAGGGGACGGACTATAGCAATCAGCCCCAGCATTTT. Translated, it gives CATSEKGTDYSNQPQHF.

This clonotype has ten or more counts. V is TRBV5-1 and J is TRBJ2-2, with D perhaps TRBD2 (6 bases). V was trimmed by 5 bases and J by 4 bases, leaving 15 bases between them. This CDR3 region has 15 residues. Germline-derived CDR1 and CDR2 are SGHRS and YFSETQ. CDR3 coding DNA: TGCGCCAGCAGATTAAGCGGGCCGGGCACCGGGGAGCTGTTTTTT. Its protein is CASRLSGPGTGELFF.

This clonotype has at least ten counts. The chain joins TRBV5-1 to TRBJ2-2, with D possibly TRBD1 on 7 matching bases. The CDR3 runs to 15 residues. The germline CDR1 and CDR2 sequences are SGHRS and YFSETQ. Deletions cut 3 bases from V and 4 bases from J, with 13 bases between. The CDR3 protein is CASSYYRGGTGELFF. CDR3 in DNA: TGCGCCAGCAGCTATTACAGGGGAGGCACCGGGGAGCTGTTTTTT.

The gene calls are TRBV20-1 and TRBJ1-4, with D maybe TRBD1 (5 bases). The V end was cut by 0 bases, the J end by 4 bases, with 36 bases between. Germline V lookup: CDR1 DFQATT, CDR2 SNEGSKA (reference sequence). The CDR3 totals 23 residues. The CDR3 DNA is TGCAGTGCTAGAGATAGGAGGGTTCTACAGCAGAGCCAGGGAATCTCGCTTAATGAAAAACTGTTTTTT. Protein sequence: CSARDRRVLQQSQGISLNEKLFF.